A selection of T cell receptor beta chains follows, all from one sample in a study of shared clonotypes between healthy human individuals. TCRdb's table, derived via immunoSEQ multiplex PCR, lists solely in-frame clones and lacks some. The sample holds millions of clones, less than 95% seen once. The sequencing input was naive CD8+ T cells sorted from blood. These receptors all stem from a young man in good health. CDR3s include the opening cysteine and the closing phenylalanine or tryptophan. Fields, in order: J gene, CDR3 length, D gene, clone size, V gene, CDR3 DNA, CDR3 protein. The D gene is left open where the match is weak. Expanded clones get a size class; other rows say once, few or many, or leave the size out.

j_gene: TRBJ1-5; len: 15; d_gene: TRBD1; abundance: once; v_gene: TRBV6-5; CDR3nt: TGTGCCAGCAGTTATTCCGGGACAGGCAATCAGCCCCAGCATTTT; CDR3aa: CASSYSGTGNQPQHF
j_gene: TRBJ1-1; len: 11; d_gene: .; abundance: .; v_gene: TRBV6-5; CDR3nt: TGTGCCAGCAGTTCGGATTTTGAAGCTTTCTTT; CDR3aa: CASSSDFEAFF
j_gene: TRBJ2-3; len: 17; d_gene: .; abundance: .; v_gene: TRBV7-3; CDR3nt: TGTGCCAGCAGCTTAGAGGGCCAGTTGAGTTGGGCAGATACGCAGTATTTT; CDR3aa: CASSLEGQLSWADTQYF
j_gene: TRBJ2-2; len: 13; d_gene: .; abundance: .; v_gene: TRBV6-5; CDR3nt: TGTGCCAGCAGTTACTCTATCACCGGGGAGCTGTTTTTT; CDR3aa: CASSYSITGELFF
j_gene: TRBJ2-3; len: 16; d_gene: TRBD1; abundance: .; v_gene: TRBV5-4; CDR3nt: TGTGCCAGCAGCTTGAGCGGCGGGACAGGACGAGATACGCAGTATTTT; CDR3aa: CASSLSGGTGRDTQYF
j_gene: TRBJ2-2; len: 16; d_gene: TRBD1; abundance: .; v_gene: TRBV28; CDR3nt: TGTGCCAGCAGTACGGACAGGGCGGTGAATTCCGGGGAGCTGTTTTTT; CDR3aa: CASSTDRAVNSGELFF
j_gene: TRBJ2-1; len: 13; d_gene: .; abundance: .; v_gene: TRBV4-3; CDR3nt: TGCGCCAGCAGCCAAGTTCCCCGAGGTGAGCAGTTCTTC; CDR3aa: CASSQVPRGEQFF
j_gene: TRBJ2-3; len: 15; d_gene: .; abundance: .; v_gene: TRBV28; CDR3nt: TGTGCCAGCAGTTTAGGGCAGGGGAACACAGATACGCAGTATTTT; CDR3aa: CASSLGQGNTDTQYF
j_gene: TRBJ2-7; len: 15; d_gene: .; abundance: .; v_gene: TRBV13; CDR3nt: TGTGCCAGCAGCGAGTGGGGCGTGGCAACCTACGAGCAGTACTTC; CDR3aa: CASSEWGVATYEQYF
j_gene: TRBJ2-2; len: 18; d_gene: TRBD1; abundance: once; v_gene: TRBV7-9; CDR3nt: TGTGCCAGCAGCGCGCACGGGACAGACGTACCGAACACCGGGGAGCTGTTTTTT; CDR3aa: CASSAHGTDVPNTGELFF
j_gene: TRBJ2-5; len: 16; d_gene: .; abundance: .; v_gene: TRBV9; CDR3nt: TGTGCCAGCAGCCCCCCGGGGTCTAGCCCCCGAGAGACCCAGTACTTC; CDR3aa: CASSPPGSSPRETQYF
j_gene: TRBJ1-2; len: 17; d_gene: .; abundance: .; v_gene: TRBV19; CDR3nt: TGTGCCAGCCGGAGTGAGGTATACTATAAGAGTGGCTATGGCTACACCTTC; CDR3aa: CASRSEVYYKSGYGYTF
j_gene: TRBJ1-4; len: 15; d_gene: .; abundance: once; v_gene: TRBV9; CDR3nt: TGTGCCAGCAGACGGGGCGGACAGCTTAATGAAAAACTGTTTTTT; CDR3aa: CASRRGGQLNEKLFF
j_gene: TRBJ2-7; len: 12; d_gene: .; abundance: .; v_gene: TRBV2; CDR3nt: TGTGCCAGCAGTGAAGCCAACTACGAGCAGTACTTC; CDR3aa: CASSEANYEQYF
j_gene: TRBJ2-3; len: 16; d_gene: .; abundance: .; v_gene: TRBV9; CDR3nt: TGTGCCAGCAGCGCGGACAGTGGGCCCTCCACAGATACGCAGTATTTT; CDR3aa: CASSADSGPSTDTQYF